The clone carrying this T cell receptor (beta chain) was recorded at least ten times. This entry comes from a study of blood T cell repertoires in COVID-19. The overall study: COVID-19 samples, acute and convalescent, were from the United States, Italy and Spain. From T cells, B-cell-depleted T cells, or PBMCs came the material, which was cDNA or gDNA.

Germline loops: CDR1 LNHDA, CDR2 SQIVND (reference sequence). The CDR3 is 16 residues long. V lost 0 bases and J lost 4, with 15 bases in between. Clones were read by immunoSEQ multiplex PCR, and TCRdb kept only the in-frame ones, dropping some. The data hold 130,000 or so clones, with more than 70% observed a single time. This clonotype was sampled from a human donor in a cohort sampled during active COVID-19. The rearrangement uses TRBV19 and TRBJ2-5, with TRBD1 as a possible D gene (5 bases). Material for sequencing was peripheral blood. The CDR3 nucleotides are TGTGCCAGTAGTATAGAGGCCAGGGCTGCGCCAGAGACCCAGTACTTC. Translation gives CASSIEARAAPETQYF. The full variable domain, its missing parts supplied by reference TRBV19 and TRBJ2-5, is DGGITQSPKYLFRKEGQNVTLSCEQNLNHDAMYWYRQDPGQGLRLIYYSQIVNDFQKGDIAEGYSVSREKKESFPLTVTSAQKNPTAFYLCASSIEARAAPETQYFGPGTRLLVL.